This TCR beta chain comes out of a study of blood T cell repertoires in COVID-19. Trimming shortened V by 2 bases and J by 4 bases, and 8 bases separated the two germline ends. Germline CDR1 is KGHSH and CDR2 is LQKENI. The CDR3 loop spans 14 amino acids. Clones were read by immunoSEQ multiplex PCR, and TCRdb kept only the in-frame ones, dropping some. The sample records under 55,000 clones, 85% to 90% being singletons. This chain joins TRBV18 and TRBJ2-2; D is unclear. The sequenced sample was peripheral blood. The TCR was taken from a human donor in a cohort sampled during active COVID-19. In DNA, the CDR3 is TGTGCCAGCTCACCAACCGGTGGCACCGGGGAGCTGTTTTTT. It translates to CASSPTGGTGELFF.